The clone carrying this T cell receptor beta chain was observed a handful of times. Its antigen remains unidentified. With 60 Vbeta and 13 Jbeta primers, the PCR was carried out. Here immunoSEQ multiplex PCR was the method, and the copy in TCRdb shows in-frame clones only, minus some. The data contain approximately 130,000 clones, approximately 60% of them singletons. CDR3 length equals 13 residues. V dropped 3 bases and J dropped 9 bases, with 17 bases sitting between them. Germline CDR1 reads SQVTM; CDR2 reads ANQGSEA. The data belong to a study of cytomegalovirus exposure and HLA in healthy donors. The study, taken as a whole, reports: Available immune exposure information was restricted to CMV serostatus only.

The V gene is TRBV29-1, the J gene TRBJ1-1; D not resolved. This sequence was found in a woman aged 40 to 55 in good health and CMV-seronegative. The sequenced material came from PBMCs. CDR3 coding DNA: TGCAGCGTTGAGGGCAGGCAACGAATTCAAGCTTTCTTT. This translates into CSVEGRQRIQAFF. Full variable domain (missing parts from reference TRBV29-1 and TRBJ1-1): SAVISQKPSRDICQRGTSLTIQCQVDSQVTMMFWYRQQPGQSLTLIATANQGSEATYESGFVIDKFPISRPNLTFSTLTVSNMSPEDSSIYLCSVEGRQRIQAFFGQGTRLTVV.